What follows are 12 T cell receptor beta chains derived from one specimen sequenced in a study of cytomegalovirus exposure and HLA in healthy donors. 13 Jbeta primers and 60 Vbeta primers were used for the PCR. Clones were read by immunoSEQ multiplex PCR, and TCRdb kept only the in-frame ones, dropping some. Altogether some 170,000 clones are present, approximately 85% being singletons, with the ten largest covering approximately 1%. The specimen sequenced was PBMCs. Source of these receptors: a girl aged 2 to 10 in good health and CMV-seropositive.

V and J are TRBV19 and TRBJ2-2; 9 nucleotides match TRBD1. The CDR3 consists of 15 residues. Unmatched junction bases numbered 5, after V lost 6 bases and J lost 3 bases. Germline CDR1 LNHDA, CDR2 SQIVND (reference sequence). CDR3 DNA: TGTGCCAGTAGCCGACAGGGGGGGTACACCGGGGAGCTGTTTTTT. Translation: CASSRQGGYTGELFF.

This clone was seen more than once but under ten times. The V call is TRBV18, the J call TRBJ2-1, with TRBD2 matching over 11 bases. J lost 2 bases, V lost 3 bases, and 3 bases had no gene match. The germline V gene has CDR1 KGHSH and CDR2 LQKENI. The CDR3 totals 16 residues. CDR3: CASSPLAGGPYNEQFF. Here the CDR3 DNA reads TGTGCCAGCTCACCTCTAGCGGGAGGCCCCTACAATGAGCAGTTCTTC.

The CDR3 region is CASSEGLAGVSGVPYF. CDR3 DNA: TGTGCCAGCAGTGAGGGGTTAGCGGGAGTCTCTGGGGTTCCGTACTTC. The rearrangement uses TRBV2 and TRBJ2-7; 9 positions match TRBD2. The CDR3 totals 16 residues. V trimming: 3 bases; J trimming: 12 bases; junction bases outside the gene matches: 18. Germline CDR1 reads SNHLY; CDR2 reads FYNNEI.

The V and J genes are TRBV5-1 and TRBJ1-1, with 11 bases aligning to TRBD1. The V gene's germline CDR1 is SGHRS and CDR2 YFSETQ. V was clipped by 4 bases and J by 7 bases; unmatched bases: 6. The CDR3 totals 14 residues. This chain's CDR3 is CASSDRDRGVEAFF. For the CDR3, the DNA is TGCGCCAGCAGCGATCGGGACAGGGGGGTTGAAGCTTTCTTT.

The genes are TRBV30 and TRBJ1-2; D remains ambiguous. V dropped 0 bases and J dropped 13 bases, with 6 bases sitting between them. The CDR3 spans 9 residues. Germline V gene sequence: CDR1 GTSNPN, CDR2 SVGIG (reference sequence). The CDR3 bases are TGTGCCTGGAGTGTACAGAGCACCTTC. Translating it yields CAWSVQSTF.

This clone was observed a handful of times. The V gene is TRBV4-1, the J gene TRBJ2-2, with 8 bases fitting TRBD1. Germline values: CDR1 MGHRA, CDR2 YSYEKL. This CDR3 spans 16 amino acids. Unmatched junction bases numbered 3, after V lost 3 bases and J lost 0 bases. The CDR3 sequence is CASSHLQGANTGELFF. CDR3 coding DNA: TGCGCCAGCAGCCACCTACAGGGGGCGAACACCGGGGAGCTGTTTTTT.

This chain joins TRBV30 and TRBJ2-5; 10 nucleotides line up with TRBD2. The CDR3 is made up of 18 amino acids. Trimming cost V 3 bases and J 4 bases; bases outside gene matches: 17. The germline V gene has CDR1 GTSNPN and CDR2 SVGIG (reference sequence). The DNA for the CDR3 is TGTGCCTGGAGCGAACCCGTACTAGCGGGAAGAGGAGGAGAGACCCAGTACTTC. Protein: CAWSEPVLAGRGGETQYF. Full variable domain (remainder filled in from reference TRBV30 and TRBJ2-5): SQTIHQWPATLVQPVGSPLSLECTVEGTSNPNLYWYRQAAGRGLQLLFYSVGIGQISSEVPQNLSASRPQDRQFILSSKKLLLSDSGFYLCAWSEPVLAGRGGETQYFGPGTRLLVL.

V gene TRBV2 combines with J gene TRBJ1-2; 7 positions match TRBD1. The germline V gene has CDR1 SNHLY and CDR2 FYNNEI. CDR3 length: 13 amino acids. The V segment lost 6 bases and the J segment 2 bases; nucleotides outside the gene matches: 3. The DNA of the CDR3 is TGTGCCAGCAGCCAGGGACAGAACTATGGCTACACCTTC. Translation: CASSQGQNYGYTF.

J is TRBJ2-5 and V is TRBV9; D call uncertain. Trimming left V 4 bases short and J 4 bases short, with 11 bases between. The germline gives CDR1 SGDLS, CDR2 YYNGEE. The CDR3 is 13 residues long. CDR3 sequence (DNA): TGTGCCAGCAGCTCCCGCCCCGGAGAGACCCAGTACTTC. Protein sequence: CASSSRPGETQYF.

The table lists this clone with a count of one. This chain joins TRBV11-1 and TRBJ2-1; 12 bases map to TRBD2. J gave up 4 bases and V 4 bases, and 5 bases lay outside the gene matches. The CDR3 extends over 16 amino acids. Germline values: CDR1 SGHAT, CDR2 FQDESV (reference sequence). This CDR3 is CASSSRTSGMYNEQFF. The CDR3 nucleotides are TGTGCCAGCAGCTCCCGGACTAGCGGGATGTACAATGAGCAGTTCTTC.

V and J are TRBV12-2 and TRBJ1-5; whether TRBD1, the table's D call, matches the DNA was not checked. TRBV12-2 is classified as a pseudogene. This CDR3 has 16 residues. DNA for the CDR3: TGTGCAAGTCGCCCTAAACCCACAGGGGGCAATCAGCCCCAGCATTTT. As protein: CASRPKPTGGNQPQHF.

Only one count was recorded for this clone. The rearrangement links TRBV27 to TRBJ2-7; 8 nucleotides align to TRBD2. The CDR3 length is 14 residues. The V gene's germline CDR1 is MNHEY and CDR2 SMNVEV (reference sequence). Trimming cost V 3 bases and J 1 base; bases outside gene matches: 2. The CDR3 DNA reads as TGTGCCAGCAGTTTCTTAGCGGGATCCTACGAGCAGTACTTC. This translates into CASSFLAGSYEQYF.